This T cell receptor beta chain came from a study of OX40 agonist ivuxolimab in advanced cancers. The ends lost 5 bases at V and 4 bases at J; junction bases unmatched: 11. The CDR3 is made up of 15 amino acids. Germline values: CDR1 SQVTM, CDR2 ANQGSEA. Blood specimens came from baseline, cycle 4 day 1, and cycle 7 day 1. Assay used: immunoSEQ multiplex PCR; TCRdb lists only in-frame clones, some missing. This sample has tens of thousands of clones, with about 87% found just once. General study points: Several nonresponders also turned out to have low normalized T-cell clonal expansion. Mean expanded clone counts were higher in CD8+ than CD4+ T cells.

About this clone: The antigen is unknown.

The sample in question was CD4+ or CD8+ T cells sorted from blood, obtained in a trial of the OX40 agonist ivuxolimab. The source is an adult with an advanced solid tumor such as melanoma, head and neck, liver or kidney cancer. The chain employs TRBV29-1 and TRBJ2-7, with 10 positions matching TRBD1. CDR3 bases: TGCAGCGTTATGGGGAGACAGGGGGCTTTATACGAGCAGTACTTC. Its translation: CSVMGRQGALYEQYF.